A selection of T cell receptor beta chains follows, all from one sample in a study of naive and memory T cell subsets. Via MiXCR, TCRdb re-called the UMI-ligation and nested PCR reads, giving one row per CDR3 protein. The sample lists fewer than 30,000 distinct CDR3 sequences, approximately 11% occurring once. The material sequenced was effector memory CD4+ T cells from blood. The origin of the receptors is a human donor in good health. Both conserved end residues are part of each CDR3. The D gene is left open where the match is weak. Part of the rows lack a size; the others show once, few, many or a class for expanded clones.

CDR3: CASSSGQGTAGELFF
DNA: TGTGCCAGCAGCTCGGGACAGGGAACGGCCGGGGAGCTGTTTTTT
D: TRBD1
size: medium-sized
V: TRBV7-2
J: TRBJ2-2

CDR3: CASSVGLGGRWGPPQLQETQYF
DNA: TGTGCCAGCAGCGTAGGTCTCGGGGGGAGGTGGGGCCCCCCACAACTACAAGAGACCCAGTACTTC
D: TRBD2
size: few
V: TRBV9
J: TRBJ2-5

CDR3: CASSPPKVYGYTF
DNA: TGTGCCAGCTCACCACCAAAAGTATATGGCTACACCTTC
D: NA
size: NA
V: TRBV18
J: TRBJ1-2

CDR3: CASSLPRNGGSGNTIYF
DNA: TGTGCCAGCAGTTTACCAAGAAATGGGGGTTCTGGAAACACCATATATTTT
D: NA
size: many
V: TRBV28
J: TRBJ1-3

CDR3: CASNRGGDTRTDTQYF
DNA: TGTGCCAGTAATCGCGGGGGAGATACTCGCACAGATACGCAGTATTTT
D: TRBD2
size: NA
V: TRBV19
J: TRBJ2-3

CDR3: CASSPGTSGGGEQYF
DNA: TGTGCCAGCAGCCCCGGGACTAGCGGGGGTGGAGAGCAGTACTTC
D: TRBD2
size: NA
V: TRBV7-9
J: TRBJ2-7

CDR3: CASSLSGAQRPQHF
DNA: TGTGCCAGCAGCTTGTCGGGGGCACAACGGCCCCAGCATTTT
D: NA
size: many
V: TRBV5-6
J: TRBJ1-5

CDR3: CASSPGSSNTEAFF
DNA: TGTGCCAGCAGCCCAGGGTCGTCAAACACTGAAGCTTTCTTT
D: NA
size: many
V: TRBV7-9
J: TRBJ1-1

CDR3: CASSMARHSQENYGYTF
DNA: TGTGCCAGTAGTATGGCCCGGCATTCCCAAGAAAACTATGGCTACACCTTC
D: NA
size: many
V: TRBV19
J: TRBJ1-2

CDR3: CASSSRGQGPNYGYTF
DNA: TGTGCCAGCAGCTCGCGGGGACAGGGACCCAACTATGGCTACACCTTC
D: TRBD1
size: NA
V: TRBV7-2
J: TRBJ1-2

CDR3: CASSPLGIEQFF
DNA: TGTGCCAGCTCACCATTGGGGATTGAGCAGTTCTTC
D: NA
size: many
V: TRBV18
J: TRBJ2-1

CDR3: CASSLPSGTDTQYF
DNA: TGTGCCAGCAGCCTTCCCTCGGGCACAGATACGCAGTATTTT
D: NA
size: few
V: TRBV7-9
J: TRBJ2-3

CDR3: CASSLVAGVEQYF
DNA: TGTGCCAGCAGCTTAGTTGCGGGAGTCGAGCAGTACTTC
D: TRBD2
size: NA
V: TRBV7-2
J: TRBJ2-7

CDR3: CASRHRESYEQYF
DNA: TGTGCCAGCAGGCACAGGGAGTCCTACGAGCAGTACTTC
D: NA
size: many
V: TRBV6-5
J: TRBJ2-7

CDR3: CASKPAVPTTDEAFF
DNA: TGTGCCAGCAAGCCGGCTGTTCCTACGACAGATGAAGCTTTCTTT
D: NA
size: few
V: TRBV6-2/TRBV6-3
J: TRBJ1-1

CDR3: CASRLGDSPLHF
DNA: TGTGCCAGCAGATTAGGGGATTCACCCCTCCACTTT
D: NA
size: many
V: TRBV12-3/TRBV12-4
J: TRBJ1-6

CDR3: CATSRQLEWEQFF
DNA: TGTGCCACCTCCCGCCAACTAGAATGGGAGCAGTTCTTC
D: NA
size: many
V: TRBV2
J: TRBJ2-1

CDR3: CASTLSGLYGYTF
DNA: TGTGCCAGCACCCTATCTGGGCTCTATGGCTACACCTTC
D: NA
size: once
V: TRBV7-2
J: TRBJ1-2

CDR3: CATRARQGTNTEAFF
DNA: TGTGCCACCAGGGCCCGACAGGGGACTAACACTGAAGCTTTCTTT
D: TRBD1
size: many
V: TRBV24-1
J: TRBJ1-1

CDR3: CASSPRTGSDTQYF
DNA: TGCGCCAGCAGCCCCAGGACAGGGTCAGATACGCAGTATTTT
D: TRBD1
size: many
V: TRBV4-3
J: TRBJ2-3

CDR3: CASSYEGGREQFF
DNA: TGTGCCAGCAGTTATGAAGGGGGACGTGAGCAGTTCTTC
D: NA
size: few
V: TRBV6-5
J: TRBJ2-1

CDR3: CASSFMTGSVSTEAFF
DNA: TGTGCCAGCAGCTTTATGACAGGGTCGGTTAGCACTGAAGCTTTCTTT
D: TRBD1
size: few
V: TRBV7-2
J: TRBJ1-1

CDR3: CASSLVGNSGNTIYF
DNA: TGTGCCAGCAGTTTAGTCGGTAACTCTGGAAACACCATATATTTT
D: NA
size: few
V: TRBV12-3/TRBV12-4
J: TRBJ1-3

CDR3: CASSLEDSRSQETQYF
DNA: TGCGCCAGCAGCTTGGAGGACTCCCGCTCACAAGAGACCCAGTACTTC
D: NA
size: NA
V: TRBV5-1
J: TRBJ2-5

CDR3: CASTAHNTEAFF
DNA: TGTGCCAGCACGGCACACAACACTGAAGCTTTCTTT
D: NA
size: few
V: TRBV6-1
J: TRBJ1-1

CDR3: CATSLGGGPNRDTQYF
DNA: TGTGCCACCAGCTTGGGGGGAGGGCCAAATAGAGATACGCAGTATTTT
D: TRBD2
size: few
V: TRBV24-1
J: TRBJ2-3

CDR3: CSALRLGGGPLGEQFF
DNA: TGCAGCGCCCTCCGGTTAGGCGGGGGGCCCCTAGGAGAGCAGTTCTTC
D: TRBD2
size: few
V: TRBV20-1
J: TRBJ2-1

CDR3: CSIGTESVSQPQHF
DNA: TGCAGTATCGGGACAGAATCAGTGAGTCAGCCCCAGCATTTT
D: TRBD1
size: NA
V: TRBV20-1
J: TRBJ1-5

CDR3: CASSEYGSRGRDNEQFF
DNA: TGTGCCAGCAGTGAATATGGGTCCAGGGGGCGCGACAATGAGCAGTTCTTC
D: TRBD1
size: few
V: TRBV25-1
J: TRBJ2-1

CDR3: CASSLSGRPLEAQYF
DNA: TGTGCCAGCTCACTATCAGGTCGGCCTCTCGAGGCCCAGTACTTC
D: NA
size: NA
V: TRBV18
J: TRBJ2-5

CDR3: CASSYVRGNTGELFF
DNA: TGTGCCAGCAGTTACGTCAGGGGGAACACCGGGGAGCTGTTTTTT
D: NA
size: many
V: TRBV6-5
J: TRBJ2-2

CDR3: CASSHIEGGDTQYF
DNA: TGTGCCAGCTCACATATCGAGGGAGGGGATACGCAGTATTTT
D: TRBD2
size: NA
V: TRBV18
J: TRBJ2-3

CDR3: CASSLAGGTGAHEQYF
DNA: TGTGCCAGCAGCTTAGCGGGCGGGACAGGGGCCCACGAGCAGTACTTC
D: TRBD1
size: many
V: TRBV7-2
J: TRBJ2-7

CDR3: CASSKTDNYGYTF
DNA: TGTGCCAGCAGCAAGACCGATAACTATGGCTACACCTTC
D: NA
size: NA
V: TRBV12-3/TRBV12-4
J: TRBJ1-2

CDR3: CASSRQGGVAGELFF
DNA: TGTGCCAGCAGTAGACAGGGGGGAGTGGCCGGGGAGCTGTTTTTT
D: TRBD1
size: many
V: TRBV6-5
J: TRBJ2-2

CDR3: CASSATGLLAGGPRYNEQFF
DNA: TGTGCCAGCTCTGCTACGGGTCTCCTAGCGGGAGGGCCTAGGTACAATGAGCAGTTCTTC
D: TRBD2
size: few
V: TRBV6-5
J: TRBJ2-1

CDR3: CSARSVLLGNSPLHF
DNA: TGCAGTGCTAGAAGTGTCTTACTCGGTAATTCACCCCTCCACTTT
D: NA
size: few
V: TRBV20-1
J: TRBJ1-6

CDR3: CASSLGVAGGDNEQFF
DNA: TGTGCCAGCAGCTTAGGGGTAGCGGGGGGAGACAATGAGCAGTTCTTC
D: TRBD2
size: many
V: TRBV7-3
J: TRBJ2-1